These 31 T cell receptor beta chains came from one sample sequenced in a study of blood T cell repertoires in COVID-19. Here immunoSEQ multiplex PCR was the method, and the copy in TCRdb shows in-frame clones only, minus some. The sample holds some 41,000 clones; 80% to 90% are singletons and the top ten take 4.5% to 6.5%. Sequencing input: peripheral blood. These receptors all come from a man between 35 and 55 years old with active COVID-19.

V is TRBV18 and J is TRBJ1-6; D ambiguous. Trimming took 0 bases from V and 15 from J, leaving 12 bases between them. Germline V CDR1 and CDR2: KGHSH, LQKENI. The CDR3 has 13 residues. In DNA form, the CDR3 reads TGTGCCAGCTCACCACCCTCGGAGGTGCGCCTCCACTTT. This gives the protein CASSPPSEVRLHF.

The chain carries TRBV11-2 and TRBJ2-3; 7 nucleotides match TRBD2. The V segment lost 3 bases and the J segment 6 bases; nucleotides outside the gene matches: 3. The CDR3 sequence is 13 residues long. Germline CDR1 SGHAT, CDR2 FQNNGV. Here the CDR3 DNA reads TGTGCCAGCAGCTTTGGGAGGGCCGATACGCAGTATTTT. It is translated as CASSFGRADTQYF.

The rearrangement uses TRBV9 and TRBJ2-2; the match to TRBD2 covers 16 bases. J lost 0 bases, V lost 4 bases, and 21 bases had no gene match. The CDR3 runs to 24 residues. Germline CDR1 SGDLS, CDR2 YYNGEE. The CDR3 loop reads CASSFQVHKPGLAGGHTNTGELFF. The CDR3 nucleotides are TGTGCCAGCAGCTTCCAAGTCCATAAACCGGGACTAGCGGGAGGGCACACGAACACCGGGGAGCTGTTTTTT.

The CDR3 nucleotides are TGTGCCAGTAGTATATTTAGCGGGAGGGAGAATGAGCAGTTCTTC. It specifies CASSIFSGRENEQFF. The chain is built from TRBV19 and TRBJ2-1; 11 nucleotides line up with TRBD2. After removal of 2 bases from V and 7 bases from J, the junction contained 4 bases not matched to a gene. CDR1 and CDR2 from the germline V gene are LNHDA and SQIVND (reference sequence). The CDR3 spans 15 residues.

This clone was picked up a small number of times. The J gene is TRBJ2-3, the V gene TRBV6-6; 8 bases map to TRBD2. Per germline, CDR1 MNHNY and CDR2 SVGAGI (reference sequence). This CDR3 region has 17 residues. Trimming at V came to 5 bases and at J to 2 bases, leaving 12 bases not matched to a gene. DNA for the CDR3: TGTGCCAGCAGTCGGGGAGGGCTAGCGGGCCTCACAGATACGCAGTATTTT. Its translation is CASSRGGLAGLTDTQYF.

As DNA, the CDR3 is TGTGCCAGCAGTTTCGAGGCCTATAATTCACCCCTCCACTTT. Amino acids: CASSFEAYNSPLHF. This chain uses TRBV27 with TRBJ1-6, with D unclear. The CDR3 totals 14 residues. Trimming left V 3 bases short and J 2 bases short, with 5 bases between. Germline-derived CDR1 and CDR2 are MNHEY and SMNVEV (reference sequence).

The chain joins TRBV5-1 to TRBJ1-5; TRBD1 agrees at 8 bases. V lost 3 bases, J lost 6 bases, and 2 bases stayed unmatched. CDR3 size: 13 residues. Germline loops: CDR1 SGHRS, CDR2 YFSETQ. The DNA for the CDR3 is TGCGCCAGCAGCTCACAGGGGGGTCAGCCCCAGCATTTT. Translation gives CASSSQGGQPQHF.

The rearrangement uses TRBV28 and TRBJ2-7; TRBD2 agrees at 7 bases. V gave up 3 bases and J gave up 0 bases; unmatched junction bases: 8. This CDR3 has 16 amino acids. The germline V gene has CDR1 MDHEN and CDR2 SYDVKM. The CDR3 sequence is CASSFGGGGSSYEQYF. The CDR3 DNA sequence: TGTGCCAGCAGTTTCGGTGGCGGGGGTAGCTCCTACGAGCAGTACTTC.

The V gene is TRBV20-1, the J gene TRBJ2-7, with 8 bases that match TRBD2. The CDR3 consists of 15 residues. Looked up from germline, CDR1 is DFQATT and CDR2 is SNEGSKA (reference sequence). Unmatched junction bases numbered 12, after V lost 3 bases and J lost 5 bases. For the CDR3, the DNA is TGCAGTGCTAGTGTCAGCGGGAGCGAATTCGACGAGCAGTACTTC. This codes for CSASVSGSEFDEQYF.

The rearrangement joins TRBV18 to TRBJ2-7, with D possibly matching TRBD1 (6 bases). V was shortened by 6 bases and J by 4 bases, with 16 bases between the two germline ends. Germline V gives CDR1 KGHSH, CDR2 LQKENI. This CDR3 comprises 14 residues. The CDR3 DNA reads TGTGCCAGCTCCCCTTACAGGGATGCTTACGAGCAGTACTTC. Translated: CASSPYRDAYEQYF.

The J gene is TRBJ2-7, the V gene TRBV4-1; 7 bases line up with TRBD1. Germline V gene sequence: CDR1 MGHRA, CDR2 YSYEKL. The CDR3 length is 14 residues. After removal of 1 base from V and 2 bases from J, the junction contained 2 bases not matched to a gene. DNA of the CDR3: TGCGCCAGCAGCCAAGGACAGGGAGCCTACGAGCAGTACTTC. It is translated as CASSQGQGAYEQYF.

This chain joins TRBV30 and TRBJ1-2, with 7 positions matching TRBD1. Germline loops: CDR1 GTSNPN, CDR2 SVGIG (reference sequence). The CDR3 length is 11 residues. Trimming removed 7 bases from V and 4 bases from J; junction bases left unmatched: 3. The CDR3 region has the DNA TGTGCCTTTACAGGGGCCTATGGCTACACCTTC. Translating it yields CAFTGAYGYTF.

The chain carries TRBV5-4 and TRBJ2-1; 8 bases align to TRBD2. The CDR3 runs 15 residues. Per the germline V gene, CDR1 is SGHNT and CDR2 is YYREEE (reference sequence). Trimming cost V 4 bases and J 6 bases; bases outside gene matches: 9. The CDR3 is CASSPGTRSFNEQFF. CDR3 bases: TGTGCCAGCAGCCCCGGGACTAGGAGTTTCAATGAGCAGTTCTTC.

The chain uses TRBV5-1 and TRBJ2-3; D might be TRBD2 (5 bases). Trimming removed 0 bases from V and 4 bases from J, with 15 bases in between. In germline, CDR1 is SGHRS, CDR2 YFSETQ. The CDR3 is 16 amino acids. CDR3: CASSLAEGFNPDTQYF. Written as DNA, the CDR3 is TGCGCCAGCAGCTTGGCCGAGGGCTTTAACCCAGATACGCAGTATTTT.

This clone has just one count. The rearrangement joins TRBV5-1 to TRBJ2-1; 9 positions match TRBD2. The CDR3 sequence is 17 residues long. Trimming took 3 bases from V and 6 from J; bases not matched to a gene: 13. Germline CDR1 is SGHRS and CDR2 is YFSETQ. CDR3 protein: CASSWDGNLSGGNEQFF. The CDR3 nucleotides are TGCGCCAGCAGCTGGGACGGCAATCTTAGCGGGGGCAATGAGCAGTTCTTC.

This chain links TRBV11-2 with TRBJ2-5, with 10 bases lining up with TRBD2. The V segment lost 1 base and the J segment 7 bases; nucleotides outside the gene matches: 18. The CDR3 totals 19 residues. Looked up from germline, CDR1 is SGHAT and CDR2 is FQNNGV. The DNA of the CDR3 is TGTGCCAGCAGCTTAGGGTTCGGGACTAGCGAAACCCCGGTGCCGACCCAGTACTTC. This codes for CASSLGFGTSETPVPTQYF. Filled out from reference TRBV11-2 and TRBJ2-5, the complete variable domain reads EAGVAQSPRYKIIEKRQSVAFWCNPISGHATLYWYQQILGQGPKLLIQFQNNGVVDDSQLPKDRFSAERLKGVDSTLKIQPAKLEDSAVYLCASSLGFGTSETPVPTQYFGPGTRLLVL.

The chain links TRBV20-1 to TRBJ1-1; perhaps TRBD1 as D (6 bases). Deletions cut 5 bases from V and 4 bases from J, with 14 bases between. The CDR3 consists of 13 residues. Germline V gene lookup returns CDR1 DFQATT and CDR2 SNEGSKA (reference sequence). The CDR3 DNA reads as TGCAGTGCTGGTGCAGGGGTTGGCACTGAAGCTTTCTTT. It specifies CSAGAGVGTEAFF.

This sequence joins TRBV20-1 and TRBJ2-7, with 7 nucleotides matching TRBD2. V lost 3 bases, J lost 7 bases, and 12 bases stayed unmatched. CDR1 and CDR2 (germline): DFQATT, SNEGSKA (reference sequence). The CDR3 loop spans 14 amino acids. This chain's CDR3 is CSASTGLGPREQYF. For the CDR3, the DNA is TGCAGTGCTAGTACCGGACTAGGCCCTAGGGAGCAGTACTTC.

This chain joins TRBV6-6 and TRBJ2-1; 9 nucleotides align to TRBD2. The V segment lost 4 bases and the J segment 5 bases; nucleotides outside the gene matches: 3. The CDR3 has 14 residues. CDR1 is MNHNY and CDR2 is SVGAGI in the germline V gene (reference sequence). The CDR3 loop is CASSLGLADNEQFF. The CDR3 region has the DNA TGTGCCAGCAGTTTGGGACTAGCCGACAATGAGCAGTTCTTC.

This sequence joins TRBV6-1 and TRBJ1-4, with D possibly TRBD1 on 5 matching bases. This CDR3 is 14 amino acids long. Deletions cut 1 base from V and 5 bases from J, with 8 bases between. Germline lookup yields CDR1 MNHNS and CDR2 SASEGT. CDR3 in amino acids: CASSEVGQNEKLFF. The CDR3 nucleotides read TGTGCCAGCAGTGAAGTGGGGCAGAATGAAAAACTGTTTTTT.

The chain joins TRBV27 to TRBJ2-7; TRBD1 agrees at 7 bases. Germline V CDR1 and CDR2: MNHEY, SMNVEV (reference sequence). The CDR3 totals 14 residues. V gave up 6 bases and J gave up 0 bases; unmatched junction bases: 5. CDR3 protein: CASSPDRVSYEQYF. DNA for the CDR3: TGTGCCAGCAGCCCCGACAGGGTCTCCTACGAGCAGTACTTC.

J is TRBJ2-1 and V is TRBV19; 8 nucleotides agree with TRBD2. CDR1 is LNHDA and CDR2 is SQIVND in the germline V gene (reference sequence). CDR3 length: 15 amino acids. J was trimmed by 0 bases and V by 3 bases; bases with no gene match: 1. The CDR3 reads CASSISGDSYNEQFF. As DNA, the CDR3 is TGTGCCAGTAGTATTAGCGGGGACTCCTACAATGAGCAGTTCTTC.

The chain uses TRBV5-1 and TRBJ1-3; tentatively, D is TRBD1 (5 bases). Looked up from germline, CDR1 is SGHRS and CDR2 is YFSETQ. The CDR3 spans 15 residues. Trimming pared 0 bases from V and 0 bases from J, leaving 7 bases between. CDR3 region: CASSLAGGSGNTIYF. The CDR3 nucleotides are TGCGCCAGCAGCTTGGCGGGGGGCTCTGGAAACACCATATATTTT. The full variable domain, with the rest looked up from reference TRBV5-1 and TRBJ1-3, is KAGVTQTPRYLIKTRGQQVTLSCSPISGHRSVSWYQQTPGQGLQFLFEYFSETQRNKGNFPGRFSGRQFSNSRSEMNVSTLELGDSALYLCASSLAGGSGNTIYFGEGSWLTVV.

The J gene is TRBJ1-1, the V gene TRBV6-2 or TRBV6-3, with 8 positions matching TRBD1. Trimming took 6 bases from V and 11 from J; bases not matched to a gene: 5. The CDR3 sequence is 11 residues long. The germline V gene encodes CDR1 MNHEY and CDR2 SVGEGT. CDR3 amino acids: CASSTGGSAFF. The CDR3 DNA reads TGTGCCAGCAGCACAGGGGGAAGTGCTTTCTTT.

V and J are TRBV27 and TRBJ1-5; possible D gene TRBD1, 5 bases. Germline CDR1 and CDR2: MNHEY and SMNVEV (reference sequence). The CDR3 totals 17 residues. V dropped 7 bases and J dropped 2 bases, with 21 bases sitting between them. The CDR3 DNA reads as TGTGCCAGCACGTCAACTGGGGGGGTTTGGGGCAATCAGCCCCAGCATTTT. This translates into CASTSTGGVWGNQPQHF.

CDR3 sequence (DNA): TGTGCCAGCAGCGCAAGGGAGCCTCATTACAATGAGCAGTTCTTC. Residues: CASSAREPHYNEQFF. The V call is TRBV11-2, the J call TRBJ2-1, with D tentatively TRBD2 (5 bases). The CDR3 extends over 15 amino acids. Deletions cut 5 bases from V and 4 bases from J, with 15 bases between. Looked up from germline, CDR1 is SGHAT and CDR2 is FQNNGV.

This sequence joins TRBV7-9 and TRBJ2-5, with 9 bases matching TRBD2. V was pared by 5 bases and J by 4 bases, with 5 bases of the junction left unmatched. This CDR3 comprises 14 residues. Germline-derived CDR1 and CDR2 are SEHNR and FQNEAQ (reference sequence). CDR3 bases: TGTGCCAGCAGCCTCTCTAGCGGGATAGAGACCCAGTACTTC. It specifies CASSLSSGIETQYF.

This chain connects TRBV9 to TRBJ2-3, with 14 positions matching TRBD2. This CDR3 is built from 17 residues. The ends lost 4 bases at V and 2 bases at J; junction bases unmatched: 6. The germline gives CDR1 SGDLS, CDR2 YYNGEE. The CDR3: CASSSRLAGGFTDTQYF. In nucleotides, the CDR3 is TGTGCCAGCAGCTCTCGACTAGCGGGAGGGTTCACAGATACGCAGTATTTT.

The DNA of the CDR3 is TGCGCCAGCAGCTTGCCGGGAAGCACAGATACGCAGTATTTT. Amino acid sequence: CASSLPGSTDTQYF. V is TRBV5-1 and J is TRBJ2-3; D may be TRBD2 (5 bases). The CDR3 has 14 residues. Deletions cut 1 base from V and 0 bases from J, with 6 bases between. CDR1 is SGHRS, CDR2 YFSETQ, per germline.

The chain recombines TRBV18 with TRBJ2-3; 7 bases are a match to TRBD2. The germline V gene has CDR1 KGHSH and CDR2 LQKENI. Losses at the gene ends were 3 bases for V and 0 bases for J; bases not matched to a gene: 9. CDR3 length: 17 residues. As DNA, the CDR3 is TGTGCCAGCTCACCCACCGGCACTAGCGAGAGCACAGATACGCAGTATTTT. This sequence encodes CASSPTGTSESTDTQYF.

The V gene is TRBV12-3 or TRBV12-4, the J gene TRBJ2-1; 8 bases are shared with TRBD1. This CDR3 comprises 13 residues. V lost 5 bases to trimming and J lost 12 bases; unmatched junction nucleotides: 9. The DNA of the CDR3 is TGTGCCAGCAGTCCGACAGGGGCTAGGGGGCAGTTCTTC. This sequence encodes CASSPTGARGQFF.